The 25 T cell receptor beta chains given below trace back to one sample, sequenced in a study of siplizumab effects on memory and regulatory T cells. Data came from immunoSEQ multiplex PCR; TCRdb stores just in-frame clones and leaves some out. The sample lists 50,000 to 70,000 clones; around 96% were seen once. Sequenced sample: naive CD8+ T cells sorted from blood. These receptors were collected from a human donor in good health.

The chain recombines TRBV27 with TRBJ2-5; TRBD2 matches at 12 bases. The CDR3 has 16 residues. CDR1 and CDR2 from the germline V gene are MNHEY and SMNVEV (reference sequence). J lost 2 bases, V lost 6 bases, and 7 bases had no gene match. CDR3 sequence: CASRLAGGGRQETQYF. The CDR3 bases are TGTGCCAGCAGACTAGCGGGGGGAGGGAGGCAAGAGACCCAGTACTTC.

This clone was seen a single time. The rearrangement joins TRBV11-2 to TRBJ1-2; D remains unclear. Trimming took 1 base from V and 0 from J, leaving 9 bases between them. This CDR3 contains 15 residues. The V gene's germline CDR1 is SGHAT and CDR2 FQNNGV. The CDR3 spells CASSLAWGSNYGYTF. In DNA, the CDR3 is TGTGCCAGCAGCTTAGCTTGGGGATCTAACTATGGCTACACCTTC.

The chain has TRBV19 and TRBJ1-2, with a weak D call TRBD1 (5 bases). Germline assignment: CDR1 LNHDA and CDR2 SQIVND (reference sequence). The V end lost 3 bases, the J end lost 4 bases, and 15 bases lay between the germline ends. This CDR3 has 15 residues. CDR3 residues: CASSMFGAPTYGYTF. The CDR3 nucleotides read TGTGCCAGTAGTATGTTTGGGGCACCAACCTATGGCTACACCTTC. The variable domain in full, completed from reference TRBV19 and TRBJ1-2, reads DGGITQSPKYLFRKEGQNVTLSCEQNLNHDAMYWYRQDPGQGLRLIYYSQIVNDFQKGDIAEGYSVSREKKESFPLTVTSAQKNPTAFYLCASSMFGAPTYGYTFGSGTRLTVV.

This clone has a handful of counts. The chain recombines TRBV11-2 with TRBJ2-1, with a tentative D call TRBD2 (6 bases). The CDR3 covers 16 residues. Trimming removed 0 bases from V and 6 bases from J, with 15 bases in between. Germline CDR1 is SGHAT and CDR2 is FQNNGV. The DNA of the CDR3 is TGTGCCAGCAGCTTAGAGGCACTAGCTTTAGGCAATGAGCAGTTCTTC. This gives the protein CASSLEALALGNEQFF.

The genes are TRBV21-1 and TRBJ1-2; the table's D gene call, TRBD1, was not cross checked with the DNA. TRBV21-1 is recorded as a pseudogene. This CDR3 is built from 15 residues. CDR3 nucleotide sequence: TGTGCCAGCAGCACCTGGACAGGGGGCGTCTATGGCTACACCTTC. It codes for CASSTWTGGVYGYTF.

The rearrangement links TRBV7-9 to TRBJ1-2; 7 positions agree with TRBD1. The CDR3 loop spans 12 amino acids. Germline values: CDR1 SEHNR, CDR2 FQNEAQ (reference sequence). Unmatched junction bases numbered 3, after V lost 3 bases and J lost 8 bases. In DNA, the CDR3 is TGTGCCAGCAGCTTTACAGGGGACGGCTACACCTTC. Protein sequence: CASSFTGDGYTF.

The CDR3, as DNA: TGTGCCAGCGGACAGGGGGCACCCGGGGAGCTGTTTTTT. It translates to CASGQGAPGELFF. V and J are TRBV5-4 and TRBJ2-2, with 11 bases lining up with TRBD1. The CDR3 runs to 13 residues. After removal of 7 bases from V and 6 bases from J, the junction contained 2 bases not matched to a gene. Germline V CDR1 and CDR2: SGHNT, YYREEE (reference sequence).

This chain uses TRBV4-1 with TRBJ1-2; D call uncertain. The germline CDR1 and CDR2 sequences are MGHRA and YSYEKL. Trimming left V 0 bases short and J 8 bases short, with 13 bases between. The CDR3 covers 14 residues. CDR3 sequence reads: CASSQDRGSKGYTF. The CDR3 bases are TGCGCCAGCAGCCAAGATCGTGGCAGCAAGGGCTACACCTTC.

CDR3 amino acids: CASRGGTATNEKLFF. Here the CDR3 DNA reads TGTGCCAGCAGAGGAGGGACAGCAACTAATGAAAAACTGTTTTTT. The gene calls are TRBV6-5 and TRBJ1-4, with TRBD1 identical over 7 bases. Germline trimming cut 6 bases from V and 0 bases from J; bases unmatched to any gene: 4. Germline CDR1 and CDR2: MNHEY and SVGAGI. CDR3 length: 15 amino acids.

This clone appeared once. The V call is TRBV28, the J call TRBJ2-1, with 11 bases lining up with TRBD1. Germline V gene lookup returns CDR1 MDHEN and CDR2 SYDVKM. CDR3 size: 17 residues. V lost 4 bases and J lost 0; bases outside the gene matches: 5. For the CDR3, the DNA is TGTGCCAGCAGTTATCGGGACAGGGGGAGCTCCTACAATGAGCAGTTCTTC. Translating it yields CASSYRDRGSSYNEQFF.

This sequence joins TRBV5-4 and TRBJ2-3; 7 positions agree with TRBD1. Germline values: CDR1 SGHNT, CDR2 YYREEE (reference sequence). The CDR3 totals 16 residues. With 2 bases clipped from V and 2 bases from J, the junction kept 8 bases outside the gene matches. CDR3 nucleotides: TGTGCCAGCAGCTTTATAGGGACAGAGGCCACAGATACGCAGTATTTT. This codes for CASSFIGTEATDTQYF.

This clone was seen just once. CDR3 coding DNA: TGTGCCAGCAGCCATAGCGGGGGAGCAGATACGCAGTATTTT. This gives the protein CASSHSGGADTQYF. The chain recombines TRBV5-6 with TRBJ2-3; 9 nucleotides agree with TRBD2. The germline gives CDR1 SGHDT, CDR2 YYEEEE. CDR3 length equals 14 residues. J lost 4 bases, V lost 4 bases, and 4 bases had no gene match.

The rearrangement joins TRBV4-1 to TRBJ1-2; maybe TRBD1 (6 bases). The CDR3 runs 15 residues. Trimming removed 1 base at V and 3 bases at J, with 12 bases between. Per germline, CDR1 MGHRA and CDR2 YSYEKL. The CDR3 region is CASSQVAGAYYGYTF. CDR3 DNA: TGCGCCAGCAGCCAAGTCGCGGGGGCCTACTATGGCTACACCTTC.

CDR3 loop: CASGWVDRKSHTEAFF. CDR3 nucleotide sequence: TGTGCTAGTGGTTGGGTGGACAGAAAATCGCACACTGAAGCTTTCTTT. The chain recombines TRBV12-5 with TRBJ1-1; the D gene is possibly TRBD1 (6 bases). Germline lookup yields CDR1 LGHNT and CDR2 FRNRAP. The CDR3 contains 16 residues. The ends were cut back, 4 bases at V and 3 bases at J, with 18 bases in the middle.

The chain combines TRBV7-6 with TRBJ2-5; perhaps TRBD2 as D (5 bases). CDR1 and CDR2 from the germline V gene are SGHVS and FNYEAQ. V shed 7 bases and J shed 4 bases, with 16 bases lying between them. The CDR3 runs to 14 residues. CDR3 DNA: TGTGCCAGCAAAGCCGAGGCCAGCGGAGAGACCCAGTACTTC. As protein: CASKAEASGETQYF.

V gene TRBV5-4 combines with J gene TRBJ2-1; no clear D. Germline V CDR1 and CDR2: SGHNT, YYREEE (reference sequence). Trimming took 0 bases from V and 2 from J, leaving 12 bases between them. The CDR3 runs 16 residues. The CDR3 is CASSLGMASPYNEQFF. DNA for the CDR3: TGTGCCAGCAGCTTGGGGATGGCGAGCCCCTACAATGAGCAGTTCTTC.

This sequence joins TRBV29-1 and TRBJ2-1; 12 positions agree with TRBD2. CDR3 length equals 15 residues. The junction had 4 bases not matched to a gene; V was cut back by 0 bases and J by 7 bases. Germline CDR1 reads SQVTM; CDR2 reads ANQGSEA. The CDR3 DNA follows: TGCAGCGTTGAAGACCCTAGCGGGGGGGTTAATGAGCAGTTCTTC. Protein: CSVEDPSGGVNEQFF.

The chain joins TRBV9 to TRBJ2-5; a possible D gene is TRBD2 (5 bases). The CDR3 consists of 13 residues. Germline-derived CDR1 and CDR2 are SGDLS and YYNGEE. Trimming left V 4 bases short and J 5 bases short, with 12 bases between. As DNA, the CDR3 is TGTGCCAGCAGCCTTGAGGGCGCGGAGACCCAGTACTTC. This translates into CASSLEGAETQYF.

The gene calls are TRBV9 and TRBJ2-1; 7 positions match TRBD2. The CDR3 is 12 residues long. V lost 3 bases and J lost 12; bases outside the gene matches: 6. Per the germline V gene, CDR1 is SGDLS and CDR2 is YYNGEE. The CDR3 coding sequence is TGTGCCAGCAGCGAGGAGGGGAGGGGGCAGTTCTTC. It yields the protein CASSEEGRGQFF.

CDR3 residues: CASNLAGLYNEQFF. The CDR3 nucleotides are TGTGCCAGCAACCTAGCGGGACTCTACAATGAGCAGTTCTTC. The chain uses TRBV13 and TRBJ2-1; TRBD2 matches 9 bases. Germline CDR1 PRHDT, CDR2 FYEKMQ (reference sequence). This CDR3 is built from 14 residues. V was clipped by 7 bases and J by 3 bases; unmatched bases: 4.

V gene TRBV6-1 combines with J gene TRBJ2-7; D ambiguous. The germline V gene has CDR1 MNHNS and CDR2 SASEGT. Trimming removed 3 bases from V and 1 base from J, with 7 bases in between. This CDR3 is built from 13 residues. The CDR3 protein is CASSDATSYEQYF. The CDR3, as DNA: TGTGCCAGCAGTGATGCGACATCCTACGAGCAGTACTTC.

The chain joins TRBV5-6 to TRBJ1-1; no definite D call. This CDR3 comprises 13 residues. V gave up 3 bases and J gave up 6 bases, with 12 bases separating them. Germline CDR1 is SGHDT and CDR2 is YYEEEE. This CDR3 reads CASSSDGYAEAFF. The CDR3 bases are TGTGCCAGCAGCTCCGACGGGTACGCTGAAGCTTTCTTT.

The V call is TRBV5-1, the J call TRBJ2-7; 10 bases align to TRBD1. CDR3 size: 14 residues. Germline V gene lookup returns CDR1 SGHRS and CDR2 YFSETQ. Unmatched junction bases numbered 4, after V lost 4 bases and J lost 3 bases. CDR3 nucleotide sequence: TGCGCCAGCAGCCCACGGGACAGGGGCTACGAGCAGTACTTC. Protein product: CASSPRDRGYEQYF. The whole variable domain, remainder taken from reference TRBV5-1 and TRBJ2-7, is KAGVTQTPRYLIKTRGQQVTLSCSPISGHRSVSWYQQTPGQGLQFLFEYFSETQRNKGNFPGRFSGRQFSNSRSEMNVSTLELGDSALYLCASSPRDRGYEQYFGPGTRLTVT.

The V call is TRBV19, the J call TRBJ2-7; possibly TRBD1 for D (6 bases). The V gene lost 5 bases and the J gene lost 7 bases, with 12 bases spanning the gap. Germline CDR1 LNHDA, CDR2 SQIVND (reference sequence). This CDR3 is built from 12 residues. CDR3 nucleotides: TGTGCCAGTAGTTTTACAGGGCGGGAGCAGTACTTC. It yields the protein CASSFTGREQYF.

This rearrangement joins TRBV7-6 to TRBJ2-5; D call uncertain. Trimming pared 5 bases from V and 1 base from J, leaving 8 bases between. CDR3 size: 13 residues. CDR1 is SGHVS, CDR2 FNYEAQ, per germline. The CDR3 loop is CASSPPIQETQYF. The CDR3 DNA is TGTGCCAGCAGCCCCCCGATCCAAGAGACCCAGTACTTC.